The present T cell receptor beta chain was sequenced within a study of tumor and adjacent non-tumor tissue in lung cancer. Study summary: There were around 11 adenocarcinoma, a couple of squamous cell carcinoma and 1 small cell lung cancer cases.

TCRbeta libraries were built with three rounds of nested PCR, modified from ARM-PCR. Using its own MiXCR run on the multiplex PCR reads, TCRdb lists one record per CDR3 protein. In the table there are tens of thousands of distinct CDR3 sequences, 60% to 80% of which are singletons. RNA was extracted from bulk tissue without any cell sorting. This non-tumor lung sample came from over 3 cm beyond the tumor edge. Germline V gene lookup returns CDR1 SGHRS and CDR2 YFSETQ. The CDR3 spans 14 residues. Turning to this clonotype: At one of its ends the junction is not consistent with the germline gene, which may arise from a read error.

This clonotype originated in a woman aged 60-75 years with non-small cell lung cancer. The sequenced sample consisted of distant non-tumor lung tissue. The chain combines TRBV5-1 with TRBJ1-1, with D possibly matching TRBD1 (6 bases). CDR3 region: CASNVDRRRPEALF. In DNA form, the CDR3 reads TGCGCCAGCAACGTTGACAGGAGAAGGCCTGAAGCTCTCTTT. Full variable domain (missing parts from reference TRBV5-1 and TRBJ1-1): KAGVTQTPRYLIKTRGQQVTLSCSPISGHRSVSWYQQTPGQGLQFLFEYFSETQRNKGNFPGRFSGRQFSNSRSEMNVSTLELGDSALYLCASNVDRRRPEALFGQGTRLTVV.